The rows below give T cell receptor beta chains drawn from one sample of a study of blood T cell repertoires in COVID-19. TCRdb keeps only in-frame clones here, not all; method: immunoSEQ multiplex PCR. The table lists roughly 170,000 clones, approximately 84% of them singletons. Sequencing was done on a sample of peripheral blood. The receptors shown here come from a man in his forties or fifties who had recovered from COVID-19. Each CDR3 is given with its conserved first and last residue. D genes are given only for firm matches. Some rows have no size entry. The others give once, few or many, or a class for an expanded clone.

v_call	d_call	j_call	clone_size	cdr3_aa	cdr3_nt
TRBV24-1	.	TRBJ2-1	.	CATSDSGVGEQFF	TGTGCCACCAGTGATTCCGGGGTGGGTGAGCAGTTCTTC
TRBV7-9	.	TRBJ2-1	.	CASSIDLISYNEQFF	TGTGCCAGCAGCATCGACTTGATCTCCTACAATGAGCAGTTCTTC
TRBV28	.	TRBJ1-1	.	CASEGSGNTEAFF	TGTGCCAGCGAGGGTTCGGGGAACACTGAAGCTTTCTTT
TRBV7-2	.	TRBJ1-1	.	CASSLPFRNTEAFF	TGTGCCAGCAGCCTTCCTTTTAGGAACACTGAAGCTTTCTTT
TRBV3-1/TRBV3-2	TRBD2	TRBJ2-5	.	CASSGTSGGETQYF	TGTGCCAGCAGCGGAACTAGCGGGGGAGAGACCCAGTACTTC
TRBV6-1	.	TRBJ1-2	few	CASRLDSNYGYTF	TGTGCCAGCCGACTTGACTCCAACTATGGCTACACCTTC
TRBV6-5	TRBD1	TRBJ1-3	.	CASSYSGGGDTIYF	TGTGCCAGCAGTTACTCAGGGGGCGGAGACACCATATATTTT
TRBV5-4	TRBD2	TRBJ2-1	once	CASSLVAGELYNEQFF	TGTGCCAGCAGCTTGGTTGCGGGGGAGCTATACAATGAGCAGTTCTTC
TRBV7-7	TRBD2	TRBJ2-1	.	CASSRQGLAGPGNEQFF	TGTGCTAGCAGCCGACAGGGACTAGCGGGGCCGGGGAATGAGCAGTTCTTC
TRBV10-3	TRBD1	TRBJ2-2	once	CAISDGTGGGELFF	TGTGCCATCAGTGATGGGACAGGGGGCGGGGAGCTGTTTTTT
TRBV4-3	.	TRBJ2-2	.	CASSQDRGNTGELFF	TGCGCCAGCAGCCAGGACAGAGGGAACACCGGGGAGCTGTTTTTT
TRBV11-3	.	TRBJ2-5	once	CASSLGSGSGSQETQYF	TGTGCCAGCAGCTTAGGGAGTGGTAGCGGCTCTCAAGAGACCCAGTACTTC
TRBV4-3	.	TRBJ2-3	.	CASSPGGVGGTQYF	TGCGCCAGCAGCCCGGGTGGTGTGGGGGGTACGCAGTATTTT
TRBV30	.	TRBJ1-2	.	CAWSPGGNYGYTF	TGTGCCTGGAGTCCCGGGGGTAACTATGGCTACACCTTC
TRBV27	TRBD1	TRBJ2-7	.	CASSRGPHYEQYF	TGTGCCAGCAGCAGGGGGCCACACTACGAGCAGTACTTC
TRBV2	.	TRBJ1-4	.	CASSNEKLFF	TGTGCCAGCTCAAATGAAAAACTGTTTTTT
TRBV11-2	.	TRBJ1-5	.	CASSLVESQPQHF	TGTGCCAGCAGCTTAGTGGAGAGCCAGCCCCAGCATTTT
TRBV7-2	.	TRBJ1-6	.	CASSLEPGQNSPLHF	TGTGCCAGCAGCTTAGAGCCCGGTCAAAATTCACCCCTCCACTTT
TRBV10-3	TRBD2	TRBJ2-1	.	CAIRSGLANEQFF	TGTGCCATCAGGTCCGGACTAGCCAATGAGCAGTTCTTC
TRBV6-5	.	TRBJ2-7	few	CASKPPGLGDEQYF	TGTGCCAGCAAGCCGCCAGGCCTGGGCGACGAGCAGTACTTC
TRBV11-3	.	TRBJ2-1	.	CASSFLPGLVGEQFF	TGTGCCAGCAGCTTTTTGCCAGGGCTCGTCGGGGAGCAGTTCTTC
TRBV4-2	.	TRBJ2-2	once	CASSQESGTGELFF	TGTGCCAGCAGCCAAGAGTCCGGGACCGGGGAGCTGTTTTTT
TRBV24-1	TRBD2	TRBJ2-7	once	CATSDLPTRSGRGFYEQYF	TGTGCCACCAGTGATTTGCCCACTAGGTCTGGGCGGGGGTTTTACGAGCAGTACTTC
TRBV7-9	.	TRBJ1-2	few	CASSLGSSGVSGYTF	TGTGCCAGCAGCTTGGGGTCTTCAGGGGTTAGTGGCTACACCTTC
TRBV19	TRBD1	TRBJ2-7	.	CASPGTGVLSYEQYF	TGTGCCAGTCCCGGGACAGGGGTTCTGTCCTACGAGCAGTACTTC
TRBV15	TRBD1	TRBJ1-1	.	CATSGRAGGTEAFF	TGTGCCACCAGCGGACGGGCAGGGGGCACTGAAGCTTTCTTT
TRBV5-4	TRBD1	TRBJ1-1	.	CASSSTGATAFF	TGTGCCAGCAGCTCGACAGGGGCCACAGCTTTCTTT
TRBV5-1	TRBD2	TRBJ2-7	.	CASSSGPGGHEQYF	TGCGCCAGCAGCTCGGGCCCGGGAGGCCACGAGCAGTACTTC
TRBV6-1	TRBD1	TRBJ2-5	few	CASSEGGGRETQYF	TGTGCCAGCAGTGAAGGAGGGGGCAGGGAGACCCAGTACTTC
TRBV27	TRBD1	TRBJ2-6	.	CASSHRTGGGSGANVLTF	TGTGCCAGCAGTCATCGGACAGGGGGCGGCTCTGGGGCCAACGTCCTGACTTTC
TRBV5-1	TRBD1	TRBJ2-2	.	CASSTGIGTIATGELFF	TGCGCCAGTTCGACAGGGATTGGAACTATAGCCACCGGGGAGCTGTTTTTT
TRBV4-3	.	TRBJ1-4	.	CASSQAWQGNEKLFF	TGCGCCAGCAGCCAAGCCTGGCAGGGTAATGAAAAACTGTTTTTT
TRBV12-3/TRBV12-4	.	TRBJ2-5	.	CASSSEAGTQYF	TGTGCCAGCAGTTCAGAGGCGGGGACCCAGTACTTC
TRBV6-5	.	TRBJ2-5	.	CASSYSTGEGETQYF	TGTGCCAGCAGTTACTCGACAGGAGAAGGAGAGACCCAGTACTTC
TRBV28	TRBD1	TRBJ2-5	once	CASSLHGTGEQETQYF	TGTGCCAGCAGCCTACACGGGACAGGAGAACAAGAGACCCAGTACTTC
TRBV18	TRBD1	TRBJ2-5	.	CASSPVQGAETQYF	TGTGCCAGCTCACCAGTGCAGGGGGCTGAGACCCAGTACTTC
TRBV4-2	.	TRBJ2-6	many	CASSQERGSGANVLTF	TGTGCCAGCAGCCAAGAACGGGGATCTGGGGCCAACGTCCTGACTTTC
TRBV18	TRBD2	TRBJ2-2	few	CASSPASGNTGELFF	TGTGCCAGCTCACCAGCTAGCGGGAACACCGGGGAGCTGTTTTTT
TRBV19	.	TRBJ1-6	.	CASSRGSPLHF	TGTGCCAGTAGTCGAGGTTCACCCCTCCACTTT
TRBV3-1/TRBV3-2	TRBD1	TRBJ1-3	once	CASSNFGQGNTIYF	TGTGCCAGCAGTAACTTCGGACAGGGGAACACCATATATTTT
TRBV10-3	.	TRBJ2-5	.	CAISSRGETQYF	TGTGCCATCAGCAGTCGGGGGGAGACCCAGTACTTC
TRBV3-1/TRBV3-2	TRBD2	TRBJ2-7	.	CASSQPRLAGFYEQYF	TGTGCCAGCAGCCAACCTCGTCTAGCGGGGTTTTACGAGCAGTACTTC
TRBV6-2/TRBV6-3	.	TRBJ2-3	.	CASSYSTEDTQYF	TGTGCCAGCAGTTACTCGACTGAAGATACGCAGTATTTT
TRBV5-4	.	TRBJ2-5	.	CASSKGREETQYF	TGTGCCAGCAGCAAGGGACGGGAGGAGACCCAGTACTTC
TRBV30	TRBD1	TRBJ2-5	.	CAWSVPQQGLFRETQYF	TGTGCCTGGAGTGTCCCGCAACAGGGGTTGTTTCGGGAGACCCAGTACTTC
TRBV6-5	.	TRBJ1-1	.	CASNKESGTEAFF	TGTGCCAGCAATAAGGAATCGGGCACTGAAGCTTTCTTT
TRBV19	.	TRBJ1-2	few	CASTTPGIYGYTF	TGTGCCAGTACTACTCCGGGTATATATGGCTACACCTTC
TRBV7-9	.	TRBJ2-3	.	CASLDSNVDTQYF	TGTGCCAGCCTGGACAGTAATGTAGATACGCAGTATTTT
TRBV4-1	TRBD1	TRBJ2-7	.	CASSQVPPGQGWGGKSYEQYF	TGCGCCAGCAGCCAAGTTCCACCGGGACAGGGTTGGGGTGGGAAGTCCTACGAGCAGTACTTC
TRBV10-3	.	TRBJ1-5	.	CAISNSEGQPQHF	TGTGCCATCAGTAACTCGGAGGGCCAGCCCCAGCATTTT
TRBV5-1	.	TRBJ2-1	few	CASSFDRLNEQFF	TGCGCCAGCAGCTTCGACCGACTCAATGAGCAGTTCTTC
TRBV2	TRBD1	TRBJ2-7	.	CASCWTGREQYF	TGTGCCAGCTGCTGGACAGGGAGGGAGCAGTACTTC